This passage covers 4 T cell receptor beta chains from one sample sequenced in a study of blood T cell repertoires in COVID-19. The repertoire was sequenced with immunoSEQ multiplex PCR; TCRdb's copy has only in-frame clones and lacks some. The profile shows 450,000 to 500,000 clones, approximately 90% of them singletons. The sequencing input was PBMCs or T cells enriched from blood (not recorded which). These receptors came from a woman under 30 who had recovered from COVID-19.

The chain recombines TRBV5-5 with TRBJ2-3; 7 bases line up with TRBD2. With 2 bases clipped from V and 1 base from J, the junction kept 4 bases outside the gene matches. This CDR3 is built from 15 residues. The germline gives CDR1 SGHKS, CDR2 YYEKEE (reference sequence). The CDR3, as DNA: TGTGCCAGCAGCTTCCGGGGGGTACGCACAGATACGCAGTATTTT. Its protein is CASSFRGVRTDTQYF. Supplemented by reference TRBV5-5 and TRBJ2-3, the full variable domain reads DAGVTQSPTHLIKTRGQQVTLRCSPISGHKSVSWYQQVLGQGPQFIFQYYEKEERGRGNFPDRFSARQFPNYSSELNVNALLLGDSALYLCASSFRGVRTDTQYFGPGTRLTVL.

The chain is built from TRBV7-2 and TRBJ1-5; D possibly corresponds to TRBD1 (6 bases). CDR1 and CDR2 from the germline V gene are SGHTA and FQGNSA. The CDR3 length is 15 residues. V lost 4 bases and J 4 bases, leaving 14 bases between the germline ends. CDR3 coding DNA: TGTGCCAGCAGCTGGGAGACAGGAGATAATCAGCCCCAGCATTTT. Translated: CASSWETGDNQPQHF.

The CDR3 protein is CASSPRTGTLEGYTF. For the CDR3, the DNA is TGTGCCAGCAGCCCACGGACAGGGACCCTAGAGGGCTACACCTTC. The chain couples TRBV3-1 (or the pseudogene TRBV3-2) to TRBJ1-2, with 8 bases aligning to TRBD1. The CDR3 is 15 residues long. The ends lost 4 bases at V and 8 bases at J; junction bases unmatched: 12. Per the germline V gene, CDR1 is LGHDT and CDR2 is YNNKEL (reference sequence).

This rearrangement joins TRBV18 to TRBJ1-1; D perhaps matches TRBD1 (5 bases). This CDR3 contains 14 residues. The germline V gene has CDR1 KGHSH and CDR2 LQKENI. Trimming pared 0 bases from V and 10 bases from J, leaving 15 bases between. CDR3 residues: CASSPPDPSGSAFF. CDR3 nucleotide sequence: TGTGCCAGCTCACCACCGGACCCCTCAGGGTCAGCTTTCTTT.